A selection of T cell receptor beta chains follows, all from one sample in a study of T-cell memory formation after mild COVID-19. TCRdb called the 5' RACE reads again in MiXCR, with one record for every CDR3 protein. The data hold just under 550,000 distinct CDR3 sequences, with roughly 22% observed a single time. Sequencing input: PBMCs or a T cell subset sorted from them (not recorded which). The origin of the receptors is an adult woman who had mild COVID-19 (a few samples of this study predate the infection). Cell type and time point are not known. CDR3s include the opening cysteine and the closing phenylalanine or tryptophan. A D gene is named only where the DNA matches it firmly. Where a row states a size, it is once, few, many or the class of an expanded clone; other rows omit it.

>TRBJ2-5|TRBV30|TRBD2|few
CAWNYGGRDQETQYF
TGTGCCTGGAATTACGGCGGGAGGGACCAAGAGACCCAGTACTTC
>TRBJ1-1|TRBV5-4|TRBD1|few
CASSFGQTGGTEAFF
TGTGCCAGCAGCTTCGGACAGACAGGGGGCACTGAAGCTTTCTTT
>TRBJ2-2|TRBV4-1|.|.
CASSQAGDGELFF
TGCGCCAGCAGCCAAGCGGGGGACGGGGAGCTGTTTTTT
>TRBJ2-3|TRBV7-2|.|few
CASSLAVTRPDTQYF
TGTGCCAGCAGCTTAGCGGTGACTAGACCAGATACGCAGTATTTT
>TRBJ2-7|TRBV9|.|few
CASSVGADLTYEQYF
TGTGCCAGCAGCGTAGGGGCAGATCTTACCTACGAGCAGTACTTC
>TRBJ1-2|TRBV4-2|.|.
CASSQGQGNGYTF
TGTGCCAGCAGCCAAGGGCAGGGTAATGGCTACACCTTC
>TRBJ2-3|TRBV30|.|.
CAWREVDTQYF
TGTGCCTGGAGGGAAGTAGATACGCAGTATTTT
>TRBJ2-3|TRBV7-3|TRBD2|.
CASSVTSGGGDTQYF
TGTGCCAGCAGCGTGACTAGCGGGGGAGGAGATACGCAGTATTTT
>TRBJ2-2|TRBV4-3|.|.
CASSQETQGIAGELFF
TGCGCCAGCAGCCAAGAGACTCAGGGGATCGCCGGGGAGCTGTTTTTT
>TRBJ2-2|TRBV12-3/TRBV12-4|TRBD1|.
CASSFSRQGPGELFF
TGTGCCAGCAGTTTCTCTCGACAGGGCCCCGGGGAGCTGTTTTTT
>TRBJ1-5|TRBV2|TRBD1|.
CASLKDRGLRQPQHF
TGTGCCAGCTTGAAGGACAGGGGGCTTCGTCAGCCCCAGCATTTT
>TRBJ2-2|TRBV29-1|.|many
CSVRGTGNTGELFF
TGCAGCGTGCGGGGGACAGGGAACACCGGGGAGCTGTTTTTT
>TRBJ1-3|TRBV3-1|.|.
CASSQWGNSRHSGNTIYF
TGTGCCAGCAGCCAATGGGGAAACAGTCGGCACTCTGGAAACACCATATATTTT
>TRBJ1-2|TRBV4-2|TRBD1|.
CASSQDFTGGNYGYTF
TGTGCCAGCAGCCAAGATTTCACAGGGGGGAACTATGGCTACACCTTC
>TRBJ1-2|TRBV5-6|.|few
CASSKGDYGYTF
TGTGCCAGCAGCAAGGGAGACTATGGCTACACCTTC
>TRBJ2-7|TRBV4-1|TRBD2|.
CASSQFASSGSYEQYF
TGCGCCAGCAGCCAATTTGCGTCTAGCGGCTCCTACGAGCAGTACTTC
>TRBJ2-1|TRBV11-3|.|.
CASSLYPELNEQFF
TGTGCCAGCAGCTTGTACCCAGAACTTAATGAGCAGTTCTTC
>TRBJ2-7|TRBV7-6|.|many
CASSLGVRGATSYEQYF
TGTGCCAGCAGCTTAGGGGTGAGGGGGGCGACCTCCTACGAGCAGTACTTC
>TRBJ2-7|TRBV4-3|TRBD2|.
CASSQYTGTSGYEQYF
TGCGCCAGCAGCCAATACACCGGGACTAGTGGGTACGAGCAGTACTTC
>TRBJ2-2|TRBV7-8|.|few
CASIIGRGQGNTGELFF
TGTGCCAGCATCATCGGAAGAGGGCAGGGTAACACCGGGGAGCTGTTTTTT
>TRBJ1-5|TRBV6-7|.|.
CASSYSNRHSNQPQHF
TGTGCCAGCAGTTACTCGAACAGACATAGCAATCAGCCCCAGCATTTT
>TRBJ1-1|TRBV4-1|TRBD1|.
CASSGGFAEAFF
TGCGCCAGCTCAGGGGGCTTCGCTGAAGCTTTCTTT
>TRBJ2-7|TRBV20-1|TRBD2|.
CSAQLAGGHIEQYF
TGCAGTGCGCAGCTAGCGGGAGGACACATTGAGCAGTACTTC
>TRBJ2-7|TRBV5-1|TRBD2|few
CASSPISSGGPKPSYEQYF
TGCGCCAGCAGCCCTATTTCTAGCGGGGGCCCAAAACCCTCCTACGAGCAGTACTTC
>TRBJ2-3|TRBV12-3/TRBV12-4|TRBD2|.
CASSRGSGSGTDTQYF
TGTGCCAGCAGCCGGGGTAGCGGGAGCGGTACAGATACGCAGTATTTT
>TRBJ2-1|TRBV11-2|TRBD2|few
CASFGGRDNEQFF
TGTGCCAGTTTTGGCGGGAGAGACAATGAGCAGTTCTTC
>TRBJ2-2|TRBV6-1|.|many
CASSGEVNTGELFF
TGTGCCAGCAGTGGGGAAGTGAACACCGGGGAGCTGTTTTTT
>TRBJ2-1|TRBV24-1|.|.
CATSDFARTANNEQFF
TGTGCCACCAGTGATTTTGCCCGGACAGCCAACAATGAGCAGTTCTTC
>TRBJ2-5|TRBV20-1|.|.
CSARDSRSAQETQYF
TGCAGTGCTAGAGATAGTAGGTCAGCACAAGAGACCCAGTACTTC
>TRBJ1-5|TRBV19|.|.
CASSMIGGRSNQPQHF
TGTGCCAGTAGTATGATCGGAGGGCGAAGCAATCAGCCCCAGCATTTT
>TRBJ2-1|TRBV20-1|.|few
CSARNNSYNEQFF
TGCAGTGCTAGGAACAACTCCTACAATGAGCAGTTCTTC
>TRBJ2-5|TRBV5-5|.|.
CASSWGLQGGGTQYF
TGTGCCAGCAGTTGGGGCCTCCAGGGGGGAGGGACCCAGTACTTC
>TRBJ2-3|TRBV20-1|TRBD2|.
CSASGLARTDTQYF
TGCAGTGCCTCGGGACTAGCGCGCACAGATACGCAGTATTTT
>TRBJ2-1|TRBV7-2|.|.
CASRTDRYNEQFF
TGTGCCAGCAGAACCGACAGATACAATGAGCAGTTCTTC
>TRBJ1-1|TRBV15|.|.
CATSRDEREYTEAFF
TGTGCCACCAGCAGAGATGAAAGGGAATACACTGAAGCTTTCTTT
>TRBJ2-1|TRBV9|TRBD2|many
CASSVAPSSGGPNEQFF
TGTGCCAGCAGCGTAGCCCCCTCTAGCGGGGGGCCCAATGAGCAGTTCTTC
>TRBJ1-6|TRBV2|TRBD1|.
CASRGTGNSPLHF
TGTGCCAGCAGGGGGACAGGGAACTCACCCCTCCACTTT
>TRBJ2-2|TRBV10-3|TRBD2|.
CAILDQREGSTGELFF
TGTGCCATCCTTGACCAGCGGGAGGGCAGCACCGGGGAGCTGTTTTTT
>TRBJ2-7|TRBV11-2|TRBD2|few
CASSGQLTSGSWGPDYEQYF
TGTGCCAGCAGCGGACAGCTAACTAGCGGGAGTTGGGGGCCTGACTACGAGCAGTACTTC
>TRBJ2-3|TRBV7-2|.|.
CASSFGGGADNFHYRDTQYF
TGTGCCAGCAGCTTTGGAGGGGGGGCCGATAACTTCCATTACAGGGATACGCAGTATTTT
>TRBJ2-2|TRBV7-9|.|.
CASSPPHPGGTGELFF
TGTGCCAGCAGCCCACCCCACCCTGGGGGCACCGGGGAGCTGTTTTTT
>TRBJ2-1|TRBV4-1|TRBD1|.
CASSQGVTGNTYNEQFF
TGCGCCAGCAGCCAAGGTGTGACAGGGAATACCTACAATGAGCAGTTCTTC
>TRBJ1-2|TRBV27|TRBD1|few
CASSLSGQGGDYGYTF
TGTGCCAGCAGTTTATCGGGACAGGGTGGGGACTATGGCTACACCTTC
>TRBJ2-5|TRBV12-3/TRBV12-4|.|.
CASSWGRVSKETQYF
TGTGCCAGCAGTTGGGGAAGGGTGTCAAAAGAGACCCAGTACTTC
>TRBJ1-2|TRBV19|.|.
CASSLGIHGYTF
TGTGCCAGTAGTTTGGGGATTCACGGCTACACCTTC
>TRBJ2-7|TRBV3-1|TRBD1|few
CASSHGTGRGEQYF
TGTGCCAGCAGCCACGGGACAGGGAGGGGCGAGCAGTACTTC
>TRBJ1-1|TRBV12-3/TRBV12-4|TRBD1|few
CASSPDRGRTEAFF
TGTGCCAGCAGTCCCGACAGGGGGAGGACTGAAGCTTTCTTT
>TRBJ2-2|TRBV12-3/TRBV12-4|.|.
CASKLRPRSGELFF
TGTGCCAGCAAGCTGAGGCCCCGTTCCGGGGAGCTGTTTTTT
>TRBJ2-1|TRBV5-1|.|many
CASSLWGRYNEQFF
TGCGCCAGCAGCTTGTGGGGCCGGTACAATGAGCAGTTCTTC
>TRBJ1-4|TRBV14|.|.
CASRPQGNAGEKLFF
TGTGCCAGCAGACCACAGGGCAACGCCGGGGAAAAACTGTTTTTT
>TRBJ2-3|TRBV5-1|.|few
CASREGGRSTDTQYF
TGCGCCAGCAGGGAAGGGGGTCGAAGTACAGATACGCAGTATTTT
>TRBJ1-1|TRBV5-1|.|.
CASSSTPANTEAFF
TGCGCCAGCAGCTCCACACCAGCGAACACTGAAGCTTTCTTT
>TRBJ2-7|TRBV20-1|TRBD1|.
CSAREPGQGRSYEQYF
TGCAGTGCTAGGGAACCCGGACAGGGGCGATCCTACGAGCAGTACTTC
>TRBJ1-4|TRBV10-3|.|.
CATQDRPNEKLFF
TGTGCCACCCAAGACAGACCGAATGAAAAACTGTTTTTT
>TRBJ2-7|TRBV5-1|TRBD2|many
CASRQAGAYEQYF
TGCGCCAGCAGGCAAGCGGGAGCCTACGAGCAGTACTTC
>TRBJ2-7|TRBV7-2|.|.
CASSFGGTSSYEQYF
TGTGCCAGCAGCTTTGGGGGGACCAGCTCCTACGAGCAGTACTTC
>TRBJ2-2|TRBV12-3/TRBV12-4|.|.
CASSLRGLAPGELFF
TGTGCCAGCAGTTTAAGGGGTCTAGCGCCCGGGGAGCTGTTTTTT